This is a list of T cell receptor beta chains from one sample in a study of blood T cell repertoires in COVID-19. Generated by immunoSEQ multiplex PCR, the TCRdb table keeps only in-frame clones and is missing some. The table has tens of thousands of clones, around four fifths seen once. The sample comprised peripheral blood. These receptors originate from a man between 60 and 75 years old with acute or convalescent COVID-19. The CDR3 runs from the conserved cysteine through the conserved F or W. Fields, in order: V gene, clone size, J gene, D gene, CDR3 DNA, CDR3 protein. D genes are given only for firm matches. The size of a clone is reported for some rows only, either as once, few or many, or as a class for expanded clones.

>TRBV20-1|.|TRBJ1-1|.
TGCAGTGCTAGTCAACAGGGTTCGAACCCTGAAGCTTTCTTT
CSASQQGSNPEAFF
>TRBV10-2|once|TRBJ2-7|.
TGCGCCAGCAGATCCTCCGCTACAGCCTACGAGCAGTACTTC
CASRSSATAYEQYF
>TRBV6-5|.|TRBJ2-5|TRBD1
TGTGCCAGCAGTTACTCGGGACAGGGCGGGGAGACCCAGTACTTC
CASSYSGQGGETQYF
>TRBV7-2|.|TRBJ1-1|.
TGTGCCAGCAACCCTCTGGGGGGAGTGACTGAAGCTTTCTTT
CASNPLGGVTEAFF
>TRBV29-1|.|TRBJ2-2|.
TGCAGCGTTCTAGCCGGCGCGAACACCGGGGAGCTGTTTTTT
CSVLAGANTGELFF
>TRBV2|once|TRBJ2-2|TRBD2
TGTGCCAGCAGTGACAGGCTAGCGGGGGGGACCGGGGAGCTGTTTTTT
CASSDRLAGGTGELFF
>TRBV2|.|TRBJ2-5|TRBD2
TGTGCCAGCAGTGACGGGGGGGGAAAGACCCAGTACTTC
CASSDGGGKTQYF
>TRBV28|few|TRBJ2-1|TRBD1
TGTGCCAGCAGGCTGGAGACAGGGTTGGGTGAGCAGTTCTTC
CASRLETGLGEQFF
>TRBV11-2|few|TRBJ2-7|TRBD1
TGTGCCAGCAGCCCCCGACAGGGGGCTTTTGAGCAGTACTTC
CASSPRQGAFEQYF
>TRBV19|.|TRBJ1-6|.
TGTGCCAGTAGTCCCGGACATTTTGCCTCGTTTAGTCCTTCACCCCTCCACTTT
CASSPGHFASFSPSPLHF
>TRBV7-3|.|TRBJ1-6|.
TGTGCCAGCAGTCCGGGATCCAAGGCTTCACCCCTCCACTTT
CASSPGSKASPLHF
>TRBV27|.|TRBJ1-2|TRBD1
TGTGCCAGCAAATCGAACCTTGGACAGGGAGATTTCTATGGCTACACCTTC
CASKSNLGQGDFYGYTF
>TRBV24-1|.|TRBJ1-2|TRBD1
TGTGCCACCAGTGATCCCGGGACAGGGGACTATGGCTACACCTTC
CATSDPGTGDYGYTF
>TRBV6-6|.|TRBJ1-4|.
TGTGCCAGCAAGGGTGGAGGGGAAAAACTGTTTTTT
CASKGGGEKLFF
>TRBV10-3|.|TRBJ1-3|TRBD1
TGTGCCATCTGGGACAGAGCCTCTGGAAACACCATATATTTT
CAIWDRASGNTIYF
>TRBV27|.|TRBJ1-6|.
TGTGCCAGCAGTTTAGGCGGCGGGTCACCCCTCCACTTT
CASSLGGGSPLHF
>TRBV7-2|once|TRBJ1-2|.
TGTGCCAGCAGCTTAAGGGGGACAAGCTACACCTTC
CASSLRGTSYTF
>TRBV5-1|.|TRBJ1-4|TRBD1
TGCGCCAGCAGCCGACAAACAGGGGGCGAAGAAAAACTGTTTTTT
CASSRQTGGEEKLFF
>TRBV5-1|.|TRBJ2-1|.
TGCGCCAGCAGCCCGCCGGGACAATACAATGAGCAGTTCTTC
CASSPPGQYNEQFF
>TRBV5-5|.|TRBJ1-1|.
TGTGCCAGCAGCGTGGAAGAAGGGAGGCCTGAAGCTTTCTTT
CASSVEEGRPEAFF
>TRBV5-1|.|TRBJ2-5|.
TGCGCCAGCAGCTTGGCCTCGGCCAGGGAAGAGACCCAGTACTTC
CASSLASAREETQYF
>TRBV24-1|.|TRBJ2-2|.
TGTGCCACCAGCCGTTCGTTTTGGCAGGGCGCTCCGAACACCGGGGAGCTGTTTTTT
CATSRSFWQGAPNTGELFF
>TRBV5-6|.|TRBJ2-3|TRBD1
TGTGCCAGCAGTTTGACAGGGATGTCACTCACAGATACGCAGTATTTT
CASSLTGMSLTDTQYF
>TRBV2|.|TRBJ2-4|.
TGTGCCAGCAGTGGGGCTAACCAGTACTTC
CASSGANQYF
>TRBV7-3|.|TRBJ2-5|.
TGTGCCAGCAGCCCCGGGGGAGGGGGAGGAGAGACCCAGTACTTC
CASSPGGGGGETQYF
>TRBV6-4|.|TRBJ1-5|.
TGTGCCAGCAGTGACCCCGTCGCGGGGAATCAGCCCCAGCATTTT
CASSDPVAGNQPQHF
>TRBV19|.|TRBJ2-7|TRBD1
TGTGCCAGTAGTCGGGACAGGGGTTACGAGCAGTACTTC
CASSRDRGYEQYF
>TRBV5-4|.|TRBJ2-1|.
TGTGCCAGCAGCCCGACGGTGGAGGGTTACAATGAGCAGTTCTTC
CASSPTVEGYNEQFF
>TRBV4-1|once|TRBJ1-5|.
TGCGCCAGCAGCTCATCGGGGGGGGCGAATCAGCCCCAGCATTTT
CASSSSGGANQPQHF
>TRBV6-1|.|TRBJ1-5|TRBD1
TGTGCCAGCAGTGAGACAGGGGGCGCAGGGCAGCCCCAGCATTTT
CASSETGGAGQPQHF
>TRBV14|few|TRBJ1-1|.
TGTGCCAGCAGCCACGCTTTCGGACAGCTGAACACTGAAGCTTTCTTT
CASSHAFGQLNTEAFF
>TRBV6-1|.|TRBJ1-5|.
TGTGCCAGCAGTGATCCAACCTCAGCTGGGCTGGGTCAGCCCCAGCATTTT
CASSDPTSAGLGQPQHF
>TRBV19|once|TRBJ1-2|TRBD1
TGTGCCAGTAGTGGAACAGGGGAGTCTTATGGCTACACCTTC
CASSGTGESYGYTF
>TRBV5-1|.|TRBJ1-1|.
TGCGCCAGCAGCTTGGATCCGGGACAAAACACTGAAGCTTTCTTT
CASSLDPGQNTEAFF
>TRBV28|.|TRBJ2-5|TRBD2
TGTGCCAGCAGTTCCGGGGCTAGCGGGGGCGGAGGGACCCAGTACTTC
CASSSGASGGGGTQYF
>TRBV19|.|TRBJ1-2|.
TGTGCCAGTAGTATAGGGGGCGACAAGGCTTATGGCTACACCTTC
CASSIGGDKAYGYTF
>TRBV19|once|TRBJ2-5|TRBD1
TGTGCCAGTAGTATCAGGACAGGCTCGGAGACCCAGTACTTC
CASSIRTGSETQYF
>TRBV5-1|.|TRBJ2-2|.
TGCGCCAGCAGCCACGGGGATAGGGGGGAGCTGTTTTTT
CASSHGDRGELFF
>TRBV7-9|.|TRBJ2-3|TRBD2
TGTGCCAGCAAGTTACTAGCGGGGGGTATCACAGATACGCAGTATTTT
CASKLLAGGITDTQYF
>TRBV4-1|.|TRBJ1-5|.
TGCGCCAGCAGCCAAGCAGATAATCAGCCCCAGCATTTT
CASSQADNQPQHF
>TRBV7-9|few|TRBJ2-3|TRBD1
TGTGCCAGCAGCTATCGGGACAGGCAACCTCGAAGCACAGATACGCAGTATTTT
CASSYRDRQPRSTDTQYF
>TRBV2|.|TRBJ1-5|.
TGTGCCAGCGGGCTTAGCAATCAGCCCCAGCATTTT
CASGLSNQPQHF
>TRBV9|.|TRBJ2-5|TRBD1
TGTGCCAGCAGCCCTCCAGGGGGCGGTGAGACCCAGTACTTC
CASSPPGGGETQYF
>TRBV7-3|once|TRBJ2-3|TRBD2
TGTGCCAGCAGCGCACCCTTAGCGGGGGGTGCAGATACGCAGTATTTT
CASSAPLAGGADTQYF
>TRBV25-1|.|TRBJ1-5|.
TGTGCCAGCGGGCGGGGGTATCAGCCCCAGCATTTT
CASGRGYQPQHF